These T cell receptor beta chains were read from a single sample in a study of cytomegalovirus exposure and HLA in healthy donors. Clones were read by immunoSEQ multiplex PCR, and TCRdb kept only the in-frame ones, dropping some. The sample carries around 150,000 clones, roughly three quarters recorded once. Sequenced material: PBMCs. These receptors originate from a male donor in good health and CMV-seronegative. CDR3s include the opening cysteine and the closing phenylalanine or tryptophan. The order of the fields is V gene, CDR3 length, CDR3 protein.

>TRBV4-1|15
CASSQDDRDTYEQYF
>TRBV18|18
CASSPTETKLSGIYEQYF
>TRBV5-5|15
CASSLTVGGDETQYF
>TRBV2|13
CASKAVEATEAFF
>TRBV7-9|12
CASSVGTGGRIF
>TRBV15|15
CATSRDPGGTYEQYF
>TRBV4-2|14
CASSQDYPSYEQYF
>TRBV4-1|17
CASSLLPGVSWADTQYF
>TRBV6-6|14
CASSYSGQIGPLHF
>TRBV7-9|13
CASSPRPGSEQYF
>TRBV7-2|13
CASGAALRETQYF
>TRBV7-3|14
CASSSLGAGNTIYF
>TRBV11-2|16
CASSPTRDLNYNEQFF
>TRBV6-5|16
CASSYSTQGAGYEQFF
>TRBV5-6|16
CASSLVPSSGPSIQYF
>TRBV19|16
CASSTRTGTANQPQHF
>TRBV4-3|16
CASSQDPTSGKETQYF
>TRBV30|16
CAWSYLAGDGTDTQYF
>TRBV2|15
CASTVGAGVTYEQYF
>TRBV18|15
CASSPKTGSGEKLFF
>TRBV7-2|15
CASSRLPVNTGELFF
>TRBV19|18
CASSMRGTGVPHRETQYF
>TRBV5-4|15
CASKTTGTEKETQYF
>TRBV19|15
CASSIRDRANSPLHF
>TRBV7-8|16
CASSPLGREPGLEAFF
>TRBV7-8|12
CASSLGGGEQYF
>TRBV7-2|14
CASSLQGYSEKLFF
>TRBV15|15
CATSRDGTSEETQYF
>TRBV28|14
CASSSGLADNEQFF
>TRBV5-6|14
CASSLSGDGQPQHF
>TRBV9|15
CASSPRGGYGNTIYF
>TRBV10-3|13
CAINPTVFTEAFF
>TRBV19|14
CASSPLAGGYEQYF
>TRBV7-2|18
CASSLVASGRGLADTQYF
>TRBV2|13
CASSDYRPGGYTF
>TRBV5-1|13
CASSLNVEGELFF
>TRBV19|14
CASSIGGRSTEAFF
>TRBV28|13
CASWDRGYYGYTF
>TRBV25-1|14
CASSAQGSSNEQFF
>TRBV2|11
CASSLRVAAFF